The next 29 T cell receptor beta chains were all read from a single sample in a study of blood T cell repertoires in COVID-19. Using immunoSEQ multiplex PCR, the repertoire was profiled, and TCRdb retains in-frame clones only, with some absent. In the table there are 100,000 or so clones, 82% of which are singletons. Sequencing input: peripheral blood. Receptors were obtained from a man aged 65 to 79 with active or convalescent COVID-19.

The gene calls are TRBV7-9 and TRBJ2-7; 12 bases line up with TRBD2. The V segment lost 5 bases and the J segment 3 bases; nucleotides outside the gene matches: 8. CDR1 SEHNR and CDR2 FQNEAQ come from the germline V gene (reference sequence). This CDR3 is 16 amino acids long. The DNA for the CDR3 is TGTGCCAGCAGCCCGACTAGCGGGGGCAGTTTCTACGAGCAGTACTTC. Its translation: CASSPTSGGSFYEQYF. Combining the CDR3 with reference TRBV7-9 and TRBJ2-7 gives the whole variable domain DTGVSQNPRHKITKRGQNVTFRCDPISEHNRLYWYRQTLGQGPEFLTYFQNEAQLEKSRLLSDRFSAERPKGSFSTLEIQRTEQGDSAMYLCASSPTSGGSFYEQYFGPGTRLTVT.

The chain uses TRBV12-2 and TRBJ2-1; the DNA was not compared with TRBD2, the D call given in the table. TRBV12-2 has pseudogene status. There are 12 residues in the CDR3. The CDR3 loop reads CASRPTRESLFF. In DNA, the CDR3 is TGTGCAAGTCGCCCCACCCGGGAAAGTCTGTTCTTC.

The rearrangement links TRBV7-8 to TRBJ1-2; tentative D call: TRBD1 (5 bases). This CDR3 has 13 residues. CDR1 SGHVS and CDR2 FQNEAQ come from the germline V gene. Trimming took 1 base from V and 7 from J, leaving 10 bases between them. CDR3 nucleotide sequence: TGTGCCAGCAGCTTAGGCAGGGCCAGTGGCTACACCTTC. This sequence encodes CASSLGRASGYTF.

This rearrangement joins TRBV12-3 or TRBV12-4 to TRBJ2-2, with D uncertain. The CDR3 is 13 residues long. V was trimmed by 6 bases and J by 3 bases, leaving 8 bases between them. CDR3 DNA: TGTGCCAGCAGCCCCCTTTACACCGGGGAGCTGTTTTTT. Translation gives CASSPLYTGELFF.

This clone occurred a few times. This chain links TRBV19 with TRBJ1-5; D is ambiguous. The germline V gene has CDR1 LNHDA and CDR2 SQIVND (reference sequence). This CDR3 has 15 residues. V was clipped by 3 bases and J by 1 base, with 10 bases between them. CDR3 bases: TGTGCCAGTAGTATCCGCACGGGAAGCAATCAGCCCCAGCATTTT. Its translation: CASSIRTGSNQPQHF. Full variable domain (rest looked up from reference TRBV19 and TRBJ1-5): DGGITQSPKYLFRKEGQNVTLSCEQNLNHDAMYWYRQDPGQGLRLIYYSQIVNDFQKGDIAEGYSVSREKKESFPLTVTSAQKNPTAFYLCASSIRTGSNQPQHFGDGTRLSIL.

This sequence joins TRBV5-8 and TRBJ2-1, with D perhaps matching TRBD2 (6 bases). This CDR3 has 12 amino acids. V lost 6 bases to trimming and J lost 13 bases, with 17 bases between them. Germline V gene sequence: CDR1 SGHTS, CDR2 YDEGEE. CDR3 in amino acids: CASTLGTRRQFF. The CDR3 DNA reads TGTGCCAGCACCCTCGGGACTCGCCGCCAGTTCTTC.

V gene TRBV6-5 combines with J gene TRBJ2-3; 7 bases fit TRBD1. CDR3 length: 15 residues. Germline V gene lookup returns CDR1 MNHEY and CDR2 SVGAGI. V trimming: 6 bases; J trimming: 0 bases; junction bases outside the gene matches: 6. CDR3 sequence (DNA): TGTGCCAGCAGAGAGACAGGGACCAGCACAGATACGCAGTATTTT. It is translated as CASRETGTSTDTQYF.

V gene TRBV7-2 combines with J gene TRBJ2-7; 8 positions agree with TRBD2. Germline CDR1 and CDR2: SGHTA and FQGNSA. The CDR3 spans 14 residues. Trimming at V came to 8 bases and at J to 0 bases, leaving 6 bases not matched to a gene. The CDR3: CASLRGGPSYEQYF. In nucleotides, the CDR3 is TGTGCCAGCCTTCGCGGGGGGCCCTCCTACGAGCAGTACTTC.

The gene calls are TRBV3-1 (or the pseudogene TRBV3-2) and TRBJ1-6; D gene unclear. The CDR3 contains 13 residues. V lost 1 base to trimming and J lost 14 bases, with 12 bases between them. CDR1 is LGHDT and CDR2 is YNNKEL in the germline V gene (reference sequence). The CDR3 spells CASSQVTAGALHF. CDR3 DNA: TGTGCCAGCAGCCAAGTCACGGCCGGAGCCCTCCACTTT.

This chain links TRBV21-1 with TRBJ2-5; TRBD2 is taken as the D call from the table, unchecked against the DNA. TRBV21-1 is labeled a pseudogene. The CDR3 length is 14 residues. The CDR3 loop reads CASIKRECAKTQYF. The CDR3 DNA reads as TGTGCCAGCATCAAACGAGAATGCGCAAAGACCCAGTACTTC.

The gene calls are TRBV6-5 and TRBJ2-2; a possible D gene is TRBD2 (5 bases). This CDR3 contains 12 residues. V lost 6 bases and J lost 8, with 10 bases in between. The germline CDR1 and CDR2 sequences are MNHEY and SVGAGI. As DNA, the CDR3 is TGTGCCAGCAGCCACAGAGGGGGGGAGCTGTTTTTT. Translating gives CASSHRGGELFF.

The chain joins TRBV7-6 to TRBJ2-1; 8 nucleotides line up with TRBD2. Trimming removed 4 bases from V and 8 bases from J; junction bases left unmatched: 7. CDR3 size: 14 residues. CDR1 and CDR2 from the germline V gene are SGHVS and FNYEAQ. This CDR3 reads CASSSTGGAHEQFF. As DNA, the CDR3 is TGTGCCAGCAGCTCTACGGGGGGGGCTCATGAGCAGTTCTTC.

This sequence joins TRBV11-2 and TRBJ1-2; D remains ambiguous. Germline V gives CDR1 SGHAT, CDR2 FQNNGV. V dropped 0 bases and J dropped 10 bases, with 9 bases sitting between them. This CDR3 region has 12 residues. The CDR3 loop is CASSLESRSYTF. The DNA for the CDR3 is TGTGCCAGCAGCTTAGAATCCCGGTCCTACACCTTC.

The CDR3 bases are TGTGCCACCAGCAGAGGGGACAGCTACTACGAGCAGTACTTC. Its translation is CATSRGDSYYEQYF. The rearrangement links TRBV15 to TRBJ2-7, with TRBD1 matching 7 bases. CDR3 length equals 14 residues. J lost 3 bases, V lost 1 base, and 3 bases had no gene match. Germline CDR1 and CDR2: LNHNV and YYDKDF (reference sequence). The full variable domain, completed using reference TRBV15 and TRBJ2-7, is DAMVIQNPRYQVTQFGKPVTLSCSQTLNHNVMYWYQQKSSQAPKLLFHYYDKDFNNEADTPDNFQSRRPNTSFCFLDIRSPGLGDTAMYLCATSRGDSYYEQYFGPGTRLTVT.

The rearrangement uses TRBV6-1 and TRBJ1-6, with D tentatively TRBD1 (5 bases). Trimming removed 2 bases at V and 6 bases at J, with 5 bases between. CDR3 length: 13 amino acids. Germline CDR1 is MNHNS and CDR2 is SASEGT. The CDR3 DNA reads TGTGCCAGCAGTGAACAGGGTAATTCACCCCTCCACTTT. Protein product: CASSEQGNSPLHF.

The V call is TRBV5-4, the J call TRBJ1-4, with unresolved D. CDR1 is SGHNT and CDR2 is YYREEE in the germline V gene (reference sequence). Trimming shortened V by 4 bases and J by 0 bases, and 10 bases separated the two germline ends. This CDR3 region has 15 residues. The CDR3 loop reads CASSPGGTTNEKLFF. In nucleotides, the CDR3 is TGTGCCAGCAGCCCAGGAGGTACAACTAATGAAAAACTGTTTTTT.

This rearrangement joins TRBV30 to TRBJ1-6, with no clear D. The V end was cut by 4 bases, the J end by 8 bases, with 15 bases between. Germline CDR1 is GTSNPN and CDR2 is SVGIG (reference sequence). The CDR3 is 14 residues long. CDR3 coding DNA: TGTGCCTGGAACGTTAACGTGGGAGATTCACCCCTCCACTTT. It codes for CAWNVNVGDSPLHF.

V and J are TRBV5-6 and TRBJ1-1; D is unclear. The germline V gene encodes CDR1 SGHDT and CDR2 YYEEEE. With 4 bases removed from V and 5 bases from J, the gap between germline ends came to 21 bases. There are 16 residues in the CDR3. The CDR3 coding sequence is TGTGCCAGCAGCGGACGACTAACTCCCATCAAGACTGAAGCTTTCTTT. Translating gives CASSGRLTPIKTEAFF.

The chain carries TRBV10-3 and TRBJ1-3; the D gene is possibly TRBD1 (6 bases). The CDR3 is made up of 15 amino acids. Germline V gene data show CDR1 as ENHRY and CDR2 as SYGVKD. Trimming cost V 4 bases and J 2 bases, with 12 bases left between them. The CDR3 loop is CAISGINRAGNTIYF. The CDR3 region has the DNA TGTGCCATCAGTGGGATCAACAGGGCTGGAAACACCATATATTTT.

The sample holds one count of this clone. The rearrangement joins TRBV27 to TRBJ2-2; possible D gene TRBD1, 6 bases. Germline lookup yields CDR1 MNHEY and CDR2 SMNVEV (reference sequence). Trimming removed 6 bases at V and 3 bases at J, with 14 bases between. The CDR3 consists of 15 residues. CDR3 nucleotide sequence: TGTGCCAGCAGCTATCGGGCAGGGGACACCGGGGAGCTGTTTTTT. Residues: CASSYRAGDTGELFF.

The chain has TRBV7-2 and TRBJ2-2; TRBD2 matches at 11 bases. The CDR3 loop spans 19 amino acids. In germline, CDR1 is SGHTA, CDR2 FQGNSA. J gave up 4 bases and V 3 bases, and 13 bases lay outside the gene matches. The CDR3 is CASSFTSGGLYRGTGELFF. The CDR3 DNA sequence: TGTGCCAGCAGCTTCACTAGCGGGGGCCTCTACCGGGGCACCGGGGAGCTGTTTTTT. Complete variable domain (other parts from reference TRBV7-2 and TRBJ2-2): GAGVSQSPSNKVTEKGKDVELRCDPISGHTALYWYRQSLGQGLEFLIYFQGNSAPDKSGLPSDRFSAERTGGSVSTLTIQRTQQEDSAVYLCASSFTSGGLYRGTGELFFGEGSRLTVL.

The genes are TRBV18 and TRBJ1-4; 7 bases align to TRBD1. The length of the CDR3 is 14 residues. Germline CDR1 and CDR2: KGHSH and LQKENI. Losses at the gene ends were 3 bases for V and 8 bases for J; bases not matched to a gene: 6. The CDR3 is CASSPRGKLEKLFF. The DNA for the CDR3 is TGTGCCAGCTCACCCAGGGGGAAGTTGGAAAAACTGTTTTTT.

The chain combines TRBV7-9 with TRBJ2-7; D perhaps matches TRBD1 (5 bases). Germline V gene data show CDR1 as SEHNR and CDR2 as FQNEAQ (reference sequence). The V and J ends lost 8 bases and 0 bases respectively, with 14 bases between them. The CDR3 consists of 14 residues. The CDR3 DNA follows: TGTGCCAGCCGGCTGACAGAAAACTCCTACGAGCAGTACTTC. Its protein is CASRLTENSYEQYF.

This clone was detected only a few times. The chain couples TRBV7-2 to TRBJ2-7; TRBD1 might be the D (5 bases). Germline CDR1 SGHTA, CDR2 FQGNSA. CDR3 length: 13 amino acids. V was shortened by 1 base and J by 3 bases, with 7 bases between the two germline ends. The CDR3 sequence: CASSLEQGYEQYF. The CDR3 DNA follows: TGTGCCAGCAGCTTAGAGCAGGGCTACGAGCAGTACTTC.

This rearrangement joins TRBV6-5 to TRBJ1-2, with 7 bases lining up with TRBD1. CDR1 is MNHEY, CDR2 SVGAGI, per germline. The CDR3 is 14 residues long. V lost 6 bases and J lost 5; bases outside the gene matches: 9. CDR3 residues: CASRRGTEGYGYTF. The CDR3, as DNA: TGTGCCAGCAGACGGGGGACAGAGGGGTATGGCTACACCTTC.

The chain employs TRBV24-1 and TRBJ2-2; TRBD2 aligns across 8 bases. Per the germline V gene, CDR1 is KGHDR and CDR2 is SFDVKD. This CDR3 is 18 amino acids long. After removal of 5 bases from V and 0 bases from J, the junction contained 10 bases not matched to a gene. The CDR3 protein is CATSGGRGASANTGELFF. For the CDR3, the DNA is TGTGCCACCAGTGGCGGGCGGGGGGCCTCAGCGAACACCGGGGAGCTGTTTTTT.

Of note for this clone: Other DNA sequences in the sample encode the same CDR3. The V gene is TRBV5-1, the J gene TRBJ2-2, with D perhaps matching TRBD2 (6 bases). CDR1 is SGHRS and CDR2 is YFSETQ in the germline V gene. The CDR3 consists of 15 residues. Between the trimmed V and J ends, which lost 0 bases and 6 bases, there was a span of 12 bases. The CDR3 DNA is TGCGCCAGCAGCTTGGCCGGAGGGGATGCCGGGGAGCTGTTTTTT. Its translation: CASSLAGGDAGELFF.

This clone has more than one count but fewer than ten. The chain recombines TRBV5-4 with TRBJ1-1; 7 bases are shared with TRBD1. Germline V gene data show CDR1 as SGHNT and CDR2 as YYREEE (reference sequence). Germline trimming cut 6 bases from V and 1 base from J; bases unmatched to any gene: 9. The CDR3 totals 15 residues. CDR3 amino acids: CASTPAGTENTEAFF. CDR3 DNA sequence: TGTGCCAGCACCCCGGCCGGGACAGAGAACACTGAAGCTTTCTTT.

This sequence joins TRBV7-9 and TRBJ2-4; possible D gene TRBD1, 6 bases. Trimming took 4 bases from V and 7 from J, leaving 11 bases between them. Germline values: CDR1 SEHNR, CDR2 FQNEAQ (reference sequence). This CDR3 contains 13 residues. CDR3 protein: CASSYPGDNIQYF. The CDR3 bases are TGTGCCAGCAGCTACCCAGGGGATAACATTCAGTACTTC.